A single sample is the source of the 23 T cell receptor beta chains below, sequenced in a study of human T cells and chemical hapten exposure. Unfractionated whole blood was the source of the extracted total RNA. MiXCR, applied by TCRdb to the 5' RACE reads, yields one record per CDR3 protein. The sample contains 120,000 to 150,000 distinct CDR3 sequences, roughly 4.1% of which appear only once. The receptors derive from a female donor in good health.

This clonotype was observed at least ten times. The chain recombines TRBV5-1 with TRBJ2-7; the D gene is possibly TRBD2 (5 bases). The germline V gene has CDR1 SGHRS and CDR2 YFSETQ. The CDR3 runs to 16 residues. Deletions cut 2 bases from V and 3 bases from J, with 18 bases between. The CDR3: CASSLAYIGVDYEQYF. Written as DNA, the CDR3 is TGCGCCAGCAGCTTAGCTTACATCGGGGTTGACTACGAGCAGTACTTC.

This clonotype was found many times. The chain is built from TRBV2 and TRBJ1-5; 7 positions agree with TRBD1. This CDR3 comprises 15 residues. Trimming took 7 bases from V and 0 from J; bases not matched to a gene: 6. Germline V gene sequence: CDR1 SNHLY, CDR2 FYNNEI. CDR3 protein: CASTGTAYSNQPQHF. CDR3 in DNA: TGTGCCAGCACCGGGACAGCTTATAGCAATCAGCCCCAGCATTTT.

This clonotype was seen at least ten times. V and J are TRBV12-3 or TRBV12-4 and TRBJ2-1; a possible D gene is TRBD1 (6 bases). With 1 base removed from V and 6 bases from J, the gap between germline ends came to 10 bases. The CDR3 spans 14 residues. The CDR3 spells CASSLVRGSNEQFF. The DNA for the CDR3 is TGTGCCAGCAGTTTAGTAAGGGGGAGCAATGAGCAGTTCTTC.

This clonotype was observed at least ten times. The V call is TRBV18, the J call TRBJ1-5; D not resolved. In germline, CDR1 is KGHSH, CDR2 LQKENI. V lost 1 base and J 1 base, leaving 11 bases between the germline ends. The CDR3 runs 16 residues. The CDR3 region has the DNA TGTGCCAGCTCACCACGGGAGGGTTGGAGCAATCAGCCCCAGCATTTT. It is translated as CASSPREGWSNQPQHF.

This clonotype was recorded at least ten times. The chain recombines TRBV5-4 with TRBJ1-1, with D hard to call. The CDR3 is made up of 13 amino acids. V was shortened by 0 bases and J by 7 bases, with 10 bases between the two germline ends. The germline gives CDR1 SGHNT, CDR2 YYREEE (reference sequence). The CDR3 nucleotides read TGTGCCAGCAGCTTGGCCGGGATTGGTGAAGCTTTCTTT. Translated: CASSLAGIGEAFF. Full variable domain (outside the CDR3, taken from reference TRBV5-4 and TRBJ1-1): ETGVTQSPTHLIKTRGQQVTLRCSSQSGHNTVSWYQQALGQGPQFIFQYYREEENGRGNFPPRFSGLQFPNYSSELNVNALELDDSALYLCASSLAGIGEAFFGQGTRLTVV.

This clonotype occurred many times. CDR3 sequence: CASSLKVWDRGQNQPQHF. CDR3 DNA: TGTGCCAGCAGCTTAAAGGTCTGGGACAGGGGGCAAAATCAGCCCCAGCATTTT. This chain connects TRBV7-3 to TRBJ1-5; 12 positions agree with TRBD1. Germline V gene sequence: CDR1 SGHTA, CDR2 FQGTGA. V lost 1 base and J lost 4; bases outside the gene matches: 8. This CDR3 spans 18 amino acids.

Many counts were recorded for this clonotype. CDR3 region: CSVMPKRGSTDTQYF. The CDR3 nucleotides are TGCAGCGTGATGCCAAAGCGGGGGAGCACAGATACGCAGTATTTT. The chain links TRBV29-1 to TRBJ2-3, with 8 bases aligning to TRBD2. Trimming cost V 6 bases and J 0 bases; bases outside gene matches: 8. The CDR3 spans 15 residues. The V gene's germline CDR1 is SQVTM and CDR2 ANQGSEA.

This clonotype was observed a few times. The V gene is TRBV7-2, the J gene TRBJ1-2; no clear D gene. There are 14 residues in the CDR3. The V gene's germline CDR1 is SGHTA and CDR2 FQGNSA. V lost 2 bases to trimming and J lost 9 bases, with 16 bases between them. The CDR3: CASSLFGSLNSYTF. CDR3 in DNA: TGTGCCAGCAGCTTATTCGGATCCCTAAATAGCTACACCTTC.

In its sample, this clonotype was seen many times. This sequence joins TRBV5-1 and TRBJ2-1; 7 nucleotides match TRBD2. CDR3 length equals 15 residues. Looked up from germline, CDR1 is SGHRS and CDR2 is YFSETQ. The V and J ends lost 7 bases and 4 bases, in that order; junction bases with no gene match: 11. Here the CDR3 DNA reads TGCGCCAGCTCCTTGGTGAGCGGGACTTACAATGAGCAGTTCTTC. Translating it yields CASSLVSGTYNEQFF.

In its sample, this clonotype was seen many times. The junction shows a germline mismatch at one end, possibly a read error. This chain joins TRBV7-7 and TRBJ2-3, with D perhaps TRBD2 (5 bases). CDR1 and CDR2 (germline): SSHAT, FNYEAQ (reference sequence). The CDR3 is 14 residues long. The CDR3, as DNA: TGTGCTAGCAGCTTAGCGAATCAACCGGGAATGCAGTATTTT. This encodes CASSLANQPGMQYF.

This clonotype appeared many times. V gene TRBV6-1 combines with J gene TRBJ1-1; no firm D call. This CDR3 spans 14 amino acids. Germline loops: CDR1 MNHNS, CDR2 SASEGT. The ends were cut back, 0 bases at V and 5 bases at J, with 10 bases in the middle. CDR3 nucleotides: TGTGCCAGCAGTGAAGCAGGGTCAGAGACTGAAGCTTTCTTT. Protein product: CASSEAGSETEAFF.

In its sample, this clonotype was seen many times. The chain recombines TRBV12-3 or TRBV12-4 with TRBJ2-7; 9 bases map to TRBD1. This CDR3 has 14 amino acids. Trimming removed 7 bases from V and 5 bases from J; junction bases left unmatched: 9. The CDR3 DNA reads TGTGCCAGCAATCCCGGGACAGGGTACGACGAGCAGTACTTC. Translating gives CASNPGTGYDEQYF.

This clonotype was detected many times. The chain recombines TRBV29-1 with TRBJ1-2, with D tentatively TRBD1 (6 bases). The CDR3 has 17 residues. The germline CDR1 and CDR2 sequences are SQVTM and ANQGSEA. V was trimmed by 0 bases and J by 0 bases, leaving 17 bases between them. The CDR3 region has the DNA TGCAGCGTTGAAGATCTGTTCCAGGGGCTCGCTAACTATGGCTACACCTTC. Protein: CSVEDLFQGLANYGYTF.

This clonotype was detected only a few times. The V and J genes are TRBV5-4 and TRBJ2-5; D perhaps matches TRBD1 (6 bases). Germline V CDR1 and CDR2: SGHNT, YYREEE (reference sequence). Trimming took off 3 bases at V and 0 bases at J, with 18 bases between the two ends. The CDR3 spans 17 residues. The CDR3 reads CASSSRQAGTYQETQYF. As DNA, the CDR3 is TGTGCCAGCAGCTCTAGACAGGCCGGGACGTACCAAGAGACCCAGTACTTC. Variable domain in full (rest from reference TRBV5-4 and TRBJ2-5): ETGVTQSPTHLIKTRGQQVTLRCSSQSGHNTVSWYQQALGQGPQFIFQYYREEENGRGNFPPRFSGLQFPNYSSELNVNALELDDSALYLCASSSRQAGTYQETQYFGPGTRLLVL.

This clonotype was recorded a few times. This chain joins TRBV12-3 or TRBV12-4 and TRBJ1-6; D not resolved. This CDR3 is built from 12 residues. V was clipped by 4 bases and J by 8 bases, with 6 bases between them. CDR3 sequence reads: CASSWGDSPLHF. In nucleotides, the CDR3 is TGTGCCAGCAGTTGGGGAGATTCACCCCTCCACTTT.

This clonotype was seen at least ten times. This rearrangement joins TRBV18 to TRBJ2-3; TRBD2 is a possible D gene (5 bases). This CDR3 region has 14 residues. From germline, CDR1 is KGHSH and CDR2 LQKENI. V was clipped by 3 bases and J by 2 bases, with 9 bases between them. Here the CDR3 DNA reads TGTGCCAGCTCACCTATCCGGGACACAGATACGCAGTATTTT. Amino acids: CASSPIRDTDTQYF.

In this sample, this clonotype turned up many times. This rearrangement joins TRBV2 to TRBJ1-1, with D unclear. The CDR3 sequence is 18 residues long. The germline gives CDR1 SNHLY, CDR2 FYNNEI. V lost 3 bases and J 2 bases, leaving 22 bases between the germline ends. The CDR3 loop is CASSEGAAEVWLNTEAFF. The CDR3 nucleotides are TGTGCCAGCAGTGAGGGCGCGGCCGAAGTCTGGCTAAACACTGAAGCTTTCTTT.

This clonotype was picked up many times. Written as DNA, the CDR3 is TGCAGCGTCACCACAGGGGGGCAAGAGACCCAGTACTTC. Its protein is CSVTTGGQETQYF. The chain is built from TRBV29-1 and TRBJ2-5; 8 bases align to TRBD1. Per germline, CDR1 SQVTM and CDR2 ANQGSEA. The CDR3 is 13 amino acids. V was clipped by 6 bases and J by 2 bases; unmatched bases: 5.

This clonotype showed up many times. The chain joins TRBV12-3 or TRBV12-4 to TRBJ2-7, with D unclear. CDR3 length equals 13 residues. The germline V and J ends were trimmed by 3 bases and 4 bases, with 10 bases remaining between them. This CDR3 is CASSFPPGYEQYF. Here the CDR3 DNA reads TGTGCCAGCAGTTTCCCCCCCGGATACGAGCAGTACTTC.

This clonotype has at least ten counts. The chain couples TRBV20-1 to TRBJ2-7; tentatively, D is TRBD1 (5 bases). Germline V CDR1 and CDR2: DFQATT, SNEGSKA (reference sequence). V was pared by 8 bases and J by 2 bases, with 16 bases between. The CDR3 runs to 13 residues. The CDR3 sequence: CSTTRQPTYEQYF. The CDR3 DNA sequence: TGCAGTACAACCCGACAGCCCACCTACGAGCAGTACTTC.

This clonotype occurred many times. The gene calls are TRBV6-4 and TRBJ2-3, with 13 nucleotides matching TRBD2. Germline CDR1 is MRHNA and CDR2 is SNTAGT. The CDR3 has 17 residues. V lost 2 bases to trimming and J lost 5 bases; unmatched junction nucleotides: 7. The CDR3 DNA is TGTGCCAGCAGTGACGGGACTAGCGGGGCTCAGATAGATACGCAGTATTTT. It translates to CASSDGTSGAQIDTQYF.

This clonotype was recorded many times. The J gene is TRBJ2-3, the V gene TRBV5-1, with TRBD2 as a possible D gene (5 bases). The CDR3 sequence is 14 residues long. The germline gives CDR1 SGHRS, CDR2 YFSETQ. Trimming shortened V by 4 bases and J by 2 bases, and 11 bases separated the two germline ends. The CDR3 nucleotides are TGCGCCAGCAGCGGCAACGGACTCACAGATACGCAGTATTTT. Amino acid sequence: CASSGNGLTDTQYF.

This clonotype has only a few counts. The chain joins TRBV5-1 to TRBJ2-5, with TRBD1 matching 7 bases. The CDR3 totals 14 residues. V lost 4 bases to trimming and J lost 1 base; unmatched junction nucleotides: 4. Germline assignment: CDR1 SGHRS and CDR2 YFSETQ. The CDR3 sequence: CASSQTGSQETQYF. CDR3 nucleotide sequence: TGCGCCAGCAGCCAGACAGGGAGCCAAGAGACCCAGTACTTC.